Shown below are 2 T cell receptor beta chains from a single sample sequenced in a study of PD-1 blockade in mismatch repair-deficient tumors. The repertoire was sequenced with immunoSEQ multiplex PCR; TCRdb's copy has only in-frame clones and lacks some. Of 56,000 or so clones listed, about 80% are singletons. Sequencing was performed on peripheral blood, taken 4 weeks after starting pembrolizumab. These receptors were collected from an adult with mismatch repair-deficient cancer.

This chain connects TRBV29-1 to TRBJ2-5; D gene unclear. V lost 0 bases to trimming and J lost 2 bases, with 10 bases between them. The CDR3 runs 14 residues. Germline loops: CDR1 SQVTM, CDR2 ANQGSEA. Written as DNA, the CDR3 is TGCAGCGTTGAAGATCAAGGCAATCAAGAGACCCAGTACTTC. This codes for CSVEDQGNQETQYF.

The chain is built from TRBV5-4 and TRBJ2-7; TRBD1 matches at 7 bases. Germline loops: CDR1 SGHNT, CDR2 YYREEE (reference sequence). V shed 6 bases and J 4 bases; nucleotides not matched to a gene: 10. The CDR3 extends over 14 amino acids. The CDR3 nucleotides read TGTGCCAGCAATTCACAGGGGTCGGTATACGAGCAGTACTTC. The encoded protein is CASNSQGSVYEQYF. Combining the CDR3 with reference TRBV5-4 and TRBJ2-7 gives the whole variable domain ETGVTQSPTHLIKTRGQQVTLRCSSQSGHNTVSWYQQALGQGPQFIFQYYREEENGRGNFPPRFSGLQFPNYSSELNVNALELDDSALYLCASNSQGSVYEQYFGPGTRLTVT.